This TCR beta chain was captured by sequencing in a study of TIL therapy for anti-PD-1-resistant metastatic lung cancer. Study in general: Median patient age was 54, ranging roughly 38-75 years.

This CDR3 contains 15 residues. Deletions cut 3 bases from V and 4 bases from J, with 15 bases between. CDR1 and CDR2 (germline): LNHNV, YYDKDF (reference sequence). A single count supports this clone. Sequencing used immunoSEQ v3. Sequencing was performed with immunoSEQ multiplex PCR; in TCRdb, only in-frame clones are kept and a portion is missing. Found here are about 6,300 clones, around two thirds of them singletons; the top ten hold roughly 5%. The time point here: pre-treatment sample, taken before nivolumab and TIL therapy. Most excised metastases sampled were pleural nodules or supraclavicular lymph nodes.

The clonotype was recovered from a person aged 25 to 85 with non-small cell lung cancer. This specimen consisted of tumor tissue, obtained at baseline. The rearrangement joins TRBV15 to TRBJ1-1; D gene unclear. CDR3 sequence: CATSRPGWASTEAFF. CDR3 in DNA: TGTGCCACCAGCAGGCCTGGATGGGCTAGCACTGAAGCTTTCTTT.